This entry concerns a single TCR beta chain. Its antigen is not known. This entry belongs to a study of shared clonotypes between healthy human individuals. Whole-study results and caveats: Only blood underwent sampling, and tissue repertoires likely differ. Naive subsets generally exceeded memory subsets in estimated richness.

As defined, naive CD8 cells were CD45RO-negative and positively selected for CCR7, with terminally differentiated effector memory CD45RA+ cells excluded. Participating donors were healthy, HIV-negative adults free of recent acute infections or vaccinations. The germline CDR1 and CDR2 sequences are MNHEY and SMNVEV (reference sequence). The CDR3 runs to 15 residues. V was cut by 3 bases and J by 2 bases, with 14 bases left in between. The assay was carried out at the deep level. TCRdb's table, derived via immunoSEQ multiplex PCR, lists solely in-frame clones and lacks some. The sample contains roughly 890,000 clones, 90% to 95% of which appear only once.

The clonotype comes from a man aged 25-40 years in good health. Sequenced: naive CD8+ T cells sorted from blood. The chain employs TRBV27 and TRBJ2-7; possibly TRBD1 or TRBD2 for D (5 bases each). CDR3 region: CASSFTGTGTYEQYF. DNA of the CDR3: TGTGCCAGCAGTTTCACCGGGACCGGTACCTACGAGCAGTACTTC.